This T cell receptor beta chain was identified in a study of cytomegalovirus exposure and HLA in healthy donors. Across the whole study: As released early, the data held roughly 85 million unique TCRs from HLA-typed donors. The study, taken as a whole, reports: In a later analysis, HLA-C alleles had the fewest associated TCRs, DRB1 alleles the most. Later on, an analysis tied approximately 17,000 TCR beta sequences to HLA alleles at 0.05 false discovery rate. Earlier analysis yielded a pattern in which most TCR beta V segments were productive about 87% or about 30% of the time.

Concerning this clone itself: The antigen is undetermined.

A multiplex PCR was run with 60 Vbeta primers and 13 Jbeta primers. Using immunoSEQ multiplex PCR, the repertoire was profiled, and TCRdb retains in-frame clones only, with some absent. The sample carries about 35,000 clones, roughly four fifths recorded once. Per germline, CDR1 MNHNS and CDR2 SASEGT. Trimming removed 8 bases from V and 1 base from J, with 15 bases in between. This CDR3 has 15 residues. The chain joins TRBV6-1 to TRBJ2-1; a weak D match, TRBD1 (6 bases). This TCR came from a woman aged 25-40 years in good health and CMV-seropositive. Sequencing was carried out using PBMCs. The CDR3 DNA follows: TGTGCCAGCGGCGACAGGACCCGGTCCTACAATGAGCAGTTCTTC. As protein: CASGDRTRSYNEQFF.